One and the same sample provided the 5 T cell receptor beta chains below, sequenced in a study of blood T cell repertoires in COVID-19. Data came from immunoSEQ multiplex PCR; TCRdb stores just in-frame clones and leaves some out. This table has roughly 90,000 clones, roughly 87% appearing once. The sequenced sample consisted of peripheral blood. These receptors originate from a woman older than 75 with active COVID-19.

This chain uses TRBV6-5 with TRBJ1-6; D possibly corresponds to TRBD1 (6 bases). V was shortened by 6 bases and J by 0 bases, with 9 bases between the two germline ends. The V gene's germline CDR1 is MNHEY and CDR2 SVGAGI. CDR3 size: 15 residues. The CDR3 DNA is TGTGCCAGCAGCGGACAGAGCTCCTATAATTCACCCCTCCACTTT. Protein: CASSGQSSYNSPLHF.

V and J are TRBV28 and TRBJ1-6; D might be TRBD1 (6 bases). Trimming pared 8 bases from V and 6 bases from J, leaving 14 bases between. CDR1 MDHEN and CDR2 SYDVKM come from the germline V gene. The CDR3 has 14 residues. The CDR3 DNA reads as TGTGCCAGCCGATACAGGGACCCTAATTCACCCCTCCACTTT. Translation: CASRYRDPNSPLHF.

The chain links TRBV28 to TRBJ1-1, with D perhaps TRBD1 (5 bases). The CDR3 is 15 amino acids. Germline CDR1 and CDR2: MDHEN and SYDVKM. The V end lost 6 bases, the J end lost 2 bases, and 16 bases lay between the germline ends. CDR3 nucleotide sequence: TGTGCCAGCAGCCCTAGTAACGGGGGTAACACTGAAGCTTTCTTT. It codes for CASSPSNGGNTEAFF. The variable domain in full, with the rest retrieved from reference TRBV28 and TRBJ1-1, is DVKVTQSSRYLVKRTGEKVFLECVQDMDHENMFWYRQDPGLGLRLIYFSYDVKMKEKGDIPEGYSVSREKKERFSLILESASTNQTSMYLCASSPSNGGNTEAFFGQGTRLTVV.

The chain joins TRBV2 to TRBJ1-5; 7 nucleotides line up with TRBD1. V shed 7 bases, J shed 0 bases, and the junction held 9 bases outside the gene matches. The V gene's germline CDR1 is SNHLY and CDR2 FYNNEI. The CDR3 contains 16 residues. The CDR3 region is CASIVTGYYSNQPQHF. CDR3 nucleotide sequence: TGTGCCAGCATCGTGACAGGGTACTATAGCAATCAGCCCCAGCATTTT.

The chain recombines TRBV6-2 or TRBV6-3 with TRBJ1-6; no clear D gene. Trimming cost V 2 bases and J 5 bases, with 16 bases left between them. CDR3 size: 17 residues. Germline CDR1 reads MNHEY; CDR2 reads SVGEGT. CDR3 in amino acids: CASSYGRTGNNNSPLHF. CDR3 in DNA: TGTGCCAGCAGTTACGGGAGGACTGGGAATAATAATTCACCCCTCCACTTT.